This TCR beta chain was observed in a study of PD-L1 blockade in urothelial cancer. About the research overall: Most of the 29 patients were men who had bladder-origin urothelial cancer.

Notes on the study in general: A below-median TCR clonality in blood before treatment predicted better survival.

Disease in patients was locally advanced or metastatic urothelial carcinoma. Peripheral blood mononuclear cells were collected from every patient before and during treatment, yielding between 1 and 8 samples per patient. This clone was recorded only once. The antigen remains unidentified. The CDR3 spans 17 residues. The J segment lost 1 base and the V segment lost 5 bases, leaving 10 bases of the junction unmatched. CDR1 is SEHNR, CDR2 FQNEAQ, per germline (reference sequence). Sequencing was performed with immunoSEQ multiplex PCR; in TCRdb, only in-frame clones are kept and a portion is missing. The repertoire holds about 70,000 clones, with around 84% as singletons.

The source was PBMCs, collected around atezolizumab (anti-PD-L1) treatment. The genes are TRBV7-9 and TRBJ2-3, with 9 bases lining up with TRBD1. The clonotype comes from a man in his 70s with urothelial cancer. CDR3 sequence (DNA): TGTGCCAGCAGCCCCGAAGGACAGGGGCTTGGCACAGATACGCAGTATTTT. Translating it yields CASSPEGQGLGTDTQYF. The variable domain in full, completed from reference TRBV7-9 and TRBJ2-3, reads DTGVSQNPRHKITKRGQNVTFRCDPISEHNRLYWYRQTLGQGPEFLTYFQNEAQLEKSRLLSDRFSAERPKGSFSTLEIQRTEQGDSAMYLCASSPEGQGLGTDTQYFGPGTRLTVL.